The 26 T cell receptor beta chains given below trace back to one sample, sequenced in a study of vaccination and CD4 T cells after COVID-19. Their antigens remain unidentified. Researchers used the Oncomine TCR Beta short-read assay to sequence DNA from cultured CD4+ T cells. TCRdb recomputed calls from the PCR reads with MiXCR, one row per CDR3 protein. The table shows approximately 16,000 distinct CDR3 sequences, with less than 35% occurring only once. Treatment defined: roughly 10-day PBMC culture with coronavirus spike peptide pools or control peptides (ViraFEST assay). Sequences were obtained from cultured CD4+ T cells from blood. These receptors came from a human donor with COVID-19.

V and J are TRBV5-1 and TRBJ1-1; possible D gene TRBD1, 5 bases. The CDR3 extends over 13 amino acids. V was pared by 3 bases and J by 2 bases, with 8 bases between. Germline V gene sequence: CDR1 SGHRS, CDR2 YFSETQ. The CDR3 protein is CASSSGDNTEAFF. CDR3 DNA: TGCGCCAGCAGCTCGGGGGACAACACTGAAGCTTTCTTT.

In this sample, this clonotype turned up a few times. The rearrangement joins TRBV28 to TRBJ2-3, with 8 bases matching TRBD1. The junction had 17 bases not matched to a gene; V was cut back by 7 bases and J by 5 bases. CDR1 is MDHEN, CDR2 SYDVKM, per germline. The CDR3 runs 17 residues. The CDR3 sequence is CASTLSKAGGREDTQYF. The CDR3 DNA reads as TGTGCCAGCACTCTCTCCAAGGCAGGGGGCAGGGAAGATACGCAGTATTTT.

This clonotype turned up a few times. The chain carries TRBV6-1 and TRBJ1-1; D not resolved. This CDR3 comprises 12 residues. Germline CDR1 is MNHNS and CDR2 is SASEGT. V lost 7 bases to trimming and J lost 4 bases, with 10 bases between them. The CDR3 here is CASKDTGTEAFF. The DNA for the CDR3 is TGTGCCAGCAAGGATACTGGCACTGAAGCTTTCTTT.

The sample holds a few counts of this clonotype. J is TRBJ1-2 and V is TRBV12-3 or TRBV12-4, with D perhaps TRBD1 (6 bases). The germline V and J ends were trimmed by 5 bases and 8 bases, with 24 bases remaining between them. There are 16 residues in the CDR3. The CDR3 nucleotides read TGTGCCAGCAGTACCCGTGCGGGGGCGAGCCTATGGGGCTACACCTTC. Residues: CASSTRAGASLWGYTF.

The chain employs TRBV6-5 and TRBJ1-5, with a weak D call TRBD1 (5 bases). This CDR3 has 15 amino acids. V gave up 4 bases and J gave up 0 bases, with 10 bases separating them. Germline values: CDR1 MNHEY, CDR2 SVGAGI. The CDR3: CASSSRGGSNQPQHF. CDR3 DNA: TGTGCCAGCAGTTCGAGGGGCGGTAGCAATCAGCCCCAGCATTTT.

This clonotype was seen more than once but under ten times. The J gene is TRBJ2-1, the V gene TRBV6-1, with 10 bases aligning to TRBD1. The length of the CDR3 is 14 residues. The V gene end was trimmed by 4 bases and the J gene end by 4 bases; junction bases not matched to a gene: 1. Germline CDR1 reads MNHNS; CDR2 reads SASEGT. Here the CDR3 reads CASSADRGYNEQFF. The CDR3 DNA sequence: TGTGCCAGCAGTGCGGACAGGGGGTACAATGAGCAGTTCTTC.

This clonotype has a handful of counts. The rearrangement uses TRBV6-1 and TRBJ2-7; TRBD1 matches 8 bases. CDR3 size: 15 residues. Trimming took 6 bases from V and 0 from J; bases not matched to a gene: 7. Germline-derived CDR1 and CDR2 are MNHNS and SASEGT. The CDR3, as DNA: TGTGCCAGCAGGACCACCGGGACAGGCTCCTACGAGCAGTACTTC. Its protein product is CASRTTGTGSYEQYF.

The rearrangement uses TRBV27 and TRBJ1-1, with D maybe TRBD1 (6 bases). The CDR3 covers 13 residues. Germline V gives CDR1 MNHEY, CDR2 SMNVEV (reference sequence). Trimming removed 3 bases from V and 4 bases from J, with 9 bases in between. The DNA of the CDR3 is TGTGCCAGCAGTTTCACAGGGATCACTGAAGCTTTCTTT. It yields the protein CASSFTGITEAFF.

V and J are TRBV2 and TRBJ2-1; no reliable D call. V gave up 11 bases and J gave up 0 bases, with 8 bases separating them. CDR1 and CDR2 from the germline V gene are SNHLY and FYNNEI. The CDR3 extends over 12 amino acids. The CDR3, as DNA: TGTGCCTCCAGCGTCTCCTACAATGAGCAGTTCTTC. Residues: CASSVSYNEQFF.

V and J are TRBV10-1 and TRBJ2-2, with D possibly being TRBD1 (5 bases). The V and J ends lost 4 bases and 3 bases respectively, with 12 bases between them. Germline assignment: CDR1 WNHNN and CDR2 SYGVQD (reference sequence). This CDR3 comprises 15 residues. CDR3 sequence: CASSGRGRDTGELFF. The CDR3 DNA is TGCGCCAGCAGTGGAAGGGGTCGGGACACCGGGGAGCTGTTTTTT.

This clonotype showed up just a few times. The genes are TRBV2 and TRBJ2-7, with D maybe TRBD1 (6 bases). The CDR3 extends over 12 amino acids. Trimming took off 8 bases at V and 7 bases at J, with 15 bases between the two ends. The germline V gene encodes CDR1 SNHLY and CDR2 FYNNEI. The CDR3 loop reads CASREGVDEQYF. In DNA form, the CDR3 reads TGTGCCAGCCGAGAGGGGGTGGATGAGCAGTACTTC.

The chain employs TRBV18 and TRBJ1-6; D is perhaps TRBD1 (5 bases). Per germline, CDR1 KGHSH and CDR2 LQKENI. V was cut by 3 bases and J by 7 bases, with 10 bases left in between. The CDR3 extends over 14 amino acids. The CDR3 region is CASSPSEGNSPLHF. Written as DNA, the CDR3 is TGTGCCAGCTCACCTTCAGAGGGGAATTCACCCCTCCACTTT.

This clonotype was seen a handful of times. The rearrangement joins TRBV29-1 to TRBJ1-1, with no clear D. V lost 1 base and J 1 base, leaving 10 bases between the germline ends. The germline V gene encodes CDR1 SQVTM and CDR2 ANQGSEA. CDR3 size: 14 residues. CDR3 sequence reads: CSVEAGQSNTEAFF. Here the CDR3 DNA reads TGCAGCGTTGAAGCGGGTCAATCGAACACTGAAGCTTTCTTT.

The J gene is TRBJ1-1, the V gene TRBV6-2 or TRBV6-3; D not resolved. CDR1 is MNHEY, CDR2 SVGEGT, per germline. CDR3 length: 13 residues. Trimming removed 2 bases from V and 4 bases from J, with 8 bases in between. CDR3 protein: CASSYLGITEAFF. The CDR3 DNA is TGTGCCAGCAGTTACCTGGGGATCACTGAAGCTTTCTTT.

The chain uses TRBV25-1 and TRBJ1-2; D gene uncertain. V was trimmed by 5 bases and J by 5 bases, leaving 12 bases between them. The CDR3 spans 13 residues. CDR1 and CDR2 from the germline V gene are MGHDK and SYGVNS. The CDR3 DNA sequence: TGTGCCAGCAGTTACAGCCAGTCTTATGGCTACACCTTC. This gives the protein CASSYSQSYGYTF.

The rearrangement uses TRBV9 and TRBJ1-6; tentatively, D is TRBD1 (6 bases). Between the trimmed V and J ends, which lost 3 bases and 4 bases, there was a span of 11 bases. Per the germline V gene, CDR1 is SGDLS and CDR2 is YYNGEE. This CDR3 is built from 15 residues. CDR3 loop: CASSGGTPYNSPLHF. CDR3 bases: TGTGCCAGCAGCGGCGGGACACCTTATAATTCACCCCTCCACTTT.

The chain employs TRBV5-4 and TRBJ2-7, with 7 bases aligning to TRBD1. V was pared by 0 bases and J by 0 bases, with 0 bases of the junction left unmatched. The CDR3 length is 14 residues. Looked up from germline, CDR1 is SGHNT and CDR2 is YYREEE (reference sequence). The CDR3 DNA is TGTGCCAGCAGCTTGGCAGGGGGCTCCTACGAGCAGTACTTC. This encodes CASSLAGGSYEQYF.

On this clonotype itself: The germline gene is not matched at one end of the junction; a read error may be the cause. The CDR3 DNA sequence: TGTGCTAGCAGCTTGGGGGGCGCCGGGAATACGCAGTATTTT. Its protein is CASSLGGAGNTQYF. The chain couples TRBV7-7 to TRBJ2-3; either TRBD1 or TRBD2 may fit D (6 bases each). The CDR3 sequence is 14 residues long. Germline loops: CDR1 SSHAT, CDR2 FNYEAQ (reference sequence).

This chain connects TRBV18 to TRBJ2-7; TRBD2 matches 16 bases. This CDR3 has 17 residues. Germline CDR1 and CDR2: KGHSH and LQKENI. V was pared by 6 bases and J by 2 bases, with 7 bases of the junction left unmatched. In DNA, the CDR3 is TGTGCCAGCTCTACAAGGGGGACTAGCGGGGGGGCCTACGAGCAGTACTTC. Protein: CASSTRGTSGGAYEQYF. Variable domain in full (rest from reference TRBV18 and TRBJ2-7): NAGVMQNPRHLVRRRGQEARLRCSPMKGHSHVYWYRQLPEEGLKFMVYLQKENIIDESGMPKERFSAEFPKEGPSILRIQQVVRGDSAAYFCASSTRGTSGGAYEQYFGPGTRLTVT.

The rearrangement links TRBV9 to TRBJ1-5; D ambiguous. This CDR3 comprises 14 residues. Germline CDR1 SGDLS, CDR2 YYNGEE. V was pared by 3 bases and J by 2 bases, with 9 bases between. CDR3 region: CASSATGGNQPQHF. DNA of the CDR3: TGTGCCAGCAGCGCAACCGGGGGCAATCAGCCCCAGCATTTT.

The chain employs TRBV29-1 and TRBJ1-2, with 9 bases that match TRBD1. CDR1 is SQVTM, CDR2 ANQGSEA, per germline. The CDR3 has 14 amino acids. V shed 4 bases, J shed 1 base, and the junction held 4 bases outside the gene matches. For the CDR3, the DNA is TGCAGCGTTGTTAGGGACAGGGATAACTATGGCTACACCTTC. Amino acids: CSVVRDRDNYGYTF. The full variable domain, with the rest looked up from reference TRBV29-1 and TRBJ1-2, is SAVISQKPSRDICQRGTSLTIQCQVDSQVTMMFWYRQQPGQSLTLIATANQGSEATYESGFVIDKFPISRPNLTFSTLTVSNMSPEDSSIYLCSVVRDRDNYGYTFGSGTRLTVV.

The chain is built from TRBV28 and TRBJ1-2; no reliable D call. The V gene's germline CDR1 is MDHEN and CDR2 SYDVKM. V was cut by 10 bases and J by 8 bases, with 17 bases left in between. The CDR3 has 12 residues. CDR3 in amino acids: CATMAERAGYTF. The CDR3 nucleotides are TGTGCCACCATGGCCGAGAGAGCCGGCTACACCTTC.

The J gene is TRBJ1-4, the V gene TRBV20-1, with 7 bases that match TRBD1. CDR1 is DFQATT, CDR2 SNEGSKA, per germline (reference sequence). The J segment lost 10 bases and the V segment lost 6 bases, leaving 20 bases of the junction unmatched. The CDR3 consists of 16 residues. In DNA form, the CDR3 reads TGCAGTGCCCTTGTCCGCTCCAGGGGGGTTCTACGAAAACTGTTTTTT. It specifies CSALVRSRGVLRKLFF.

The genes are TRBV29-1 and TRBJ2-6; D is ambiguous. The CDR3 runs to 12 residues. From germline, CDR1 is SQVTM and CDR2 ANQGSEA. The V end lost 3 bases, the J end lost 4 bases, and 4 bases lay between the germline ends. The CDR3 here is CSVDGGANVLTF. The DNA of the CDR3 is TGCAGCGTTGATGGGGGGGCCAACGTCCTGACTTTC.

The rearrangement links TRBV27 to TRBJ1-1; the match to TRBD1 covers 9 bases. The CDR3 sequence is 16 residues long. V gave up 7 bases and J gave up 8 bases; unmatched junction bases: 17. The germline CDR1 and CDR2 sequences are MNHEY and SMNVEV (reference sequence). The CDR3 sequence is CASNPTLPGQGSEAFF. CDR3 coding DNA: TGTGCCAGCAATCCCACCCTCCCGGGACAGGGATCCGAAGCTTTCTTT.

This sequence joins TRBV4-2 and TRBJ2-7; perhaps TRBD1 as D (7 bases). Germline lookup yields CDR1 LGHNA and CDR2 YNFKEQ. The ends were cut back, 1 base at V and 7 bases at J, with 26 bases in the middle. The length of the CDR3 is 18 residues. CDR3 nucleotides: TGTGCCAGCAGCCAAGGCGGGTTTGGTGGAGGGGGCAGGGGGGAGCAGTACTTC. Translation gives CASSQGGFGGGGRGEQYF.